This T cell receptor (beta chain) was recorded in a study of blood T cell repertoires in COVID-19. As for the study in general: Acute and convalescent COVID-19 specimens originated in the United States, Italy and Spain. PBMCs, B-cell-depleted T cells, or T cells provided the cDNA or gDNA that made up the material.

Original processing methods: Cell counts per sample came from amplifying reference gene primers. Assay used: immunoSEQ multiplex PCR; TCRdb lists only in-frame clones, some missing. V and J calls and clone size follow that table, whereas D and trimming were derived from the DNA. Among approximately 400,000 clones listed, approximately 88% were seen once. Germline CDR1 SGHAT, CDR2 FQNNGV. The CDR3 has 15 amino acids. V lost 0 bases and J lost 0, with 6 bases in between. Seattle patients were enrolled while actively infected and followed longitudinally. The J gene is TRBJ2-1, the V gene TRBV11-2; D might be TRBD1 (6 bases). Sequencing was done on a sample of peripheral blood. The clonotype was recovered from a woman aged 50 to 60 with COVID-19, enrolled during active disease. The CDR3 spells CASSLEDSSYNEQFF. The DNA for the CDR3 is TGTGCCAGCAGCTTAGAGGACAGCTCCTACAATGAGCAGTTCTTC.